The next 22 T cell receptor beta chains were all read from a single sample in a study of blood T cell repertoires in COVID-19. The protocol was immunoSEQ multiplex PCR, while the TCRdb copy is restricted to in-frame clones and leaves out a portion. The repertoire consists of 60,000 to 80,000 clones, with around 87% occurring once and the leading ten covering about a sixth. Sequencing was carried out using peripheral blood. The receptors derive from a woman between 55 and 75 years old with COVID-19, enrolled during active disease.

The CDR3 loop is CASSPSSGLDKEYF. The CDR3 DNA sequence: TGTGCCAGCAGCCCTTCCTCGGGACTAGATAAGGAGTATTTT. The chain combines TRBV7-9 with TRBJ2-3, with 8 bases identical to TRBD2. Trimming cost V 5 bases and J 13 bases; bases outside gene matches: 14. The germline V gene encodes CDR1 SEHNR and CDR2 FQNEAQ (reference sequence). The CDR3 length is 14 residues.

The gene calls are TRBV7-9 and TRBJ2-1; 7 nucleotides match TRBD1. V dropped 3 bases and J dropped 4; count of bases not matched to a gene: 9. The CDR3 extends over 16 amino acids. Germline V lookup: CDR1 SEHNR, CDR2 FQNEAQ (reference sequence). The CDR3 spells CASSLFGTALYNEQFF. The CDR3 nucleotides are TGTGCCAGCAGCTTGTTCGGGACAGCCCTTTACAATGAGCAGTTCTTC.

The chain carries TRBV14 and TRBJ2-1; 10 nucleotides line up with TRBD1. Germline CDR1 SGHDN, CDR2 FVKESK. V gave up 2 bases and J gave up 3 bases; unmatched junction bases: 1. This CDR3 contains 15 residues. CDR3 sequence reads: CASSQRTGGYNEQFF. The DNA for the CDR3 is TGTGCCAGCAGCCAAAGGACAGGGGGCTACAATGAGCAGTTCTTC.

The rearrangement links TRBV10-3 to TRBJ1-2; TRBD1 is a possible D gene (5 bases). The V and J ends lost 2 bases and 8 bases respectively, with 15 bases between them. The germline gives CDR1 ENHRY, CDR2 SYGVKD. This CDR3 contains 14 residues. The CDR3 DNA sequence: TGTGCCATCAGTGAGACGACAGCCCCCTGGGGCTACACCTTC. Translating gives CAISETTAPWGYTF.

This clone has just one count. The rearrangement uses TRBV7-8 and TRBJ2-1; the D gene is possibly TRBD2 (5 bases). CDR3 length: 14 amino acids. V was cut by 5 bases and J by 8 bases, with 16 bases left in between. CDR1 is SGHVS, CDR2 FQNEAQ, per germline. The CDR3, as DNA: TGTGCCAGCAGCGACCGGACTTCCTCCGATGAGCAGTTCTTC. It is translated as CASSDRTSSDEQFF.

The V call is TRBV28, the J call TRBJ1-4, with D perhaps matching TRBD1 (6 bases). The V and J ends lost 5 bases and 0 bases respectively, with 13 bases between them. The CDR3 consists of 16 residues. Germline V gives CDR1 MDHEN, CDR2 SYDVKM. Written as DNA, the CDR3 is TGTGCCAGCAGTGCTATAGGGGGAACAACTAATGAAAAACTGTTTTTT. Protein product: CASSAIGGTTNEKLFF.

The genes are TRBV5-4 and TRBJ2-7; 15 positions agree with TRBD2. The CDR3 is made up of 17 amino acids. The V gene end was trimmed by 3 bases and the J gene end by 7 bases; junction bases not matched to a gene: 11. Germline CDR1 SGHNT, CDR2 YYREEE (reference sequence). DNA of the CDR3: TGTGCCAGCAGCTCAGGACTAGCGGGAGGGCCTTCGGGGGAGCAGTACTTC. Translating it yields CASSSGLAGGPSGEQYF.

The chain employs TRBV24-1 and TRBJ2-7, with TRBD1 identical over 9 bases. The CDR3 loop spans 16 amino acids. The germline V gene encodes CDR1 KGHDR and CDR2 SFDVKD. The V and J ends lost 4 bases and 6 bases, in that order; junction bases with no gene match: 12. CDR3 nucleotides: TGTGCCACCAGTGACACAGGGGGCGGTCTCCCTGCCGAGCAGTACTTC. This codes for CATSDTGGGLPAEQYF.

This chain joins TRBV12-3 or TRBV12-4 and TRBJ2-2; D is unclear. The ends were cut back, 1 base at V and 6 bases at J, with 6 bases in the middle. This CDR3 has 13 amino acids. CDR3 amino acids: CASSLGGAGELFF. As DNA, the CDR3 is TGTGCCAGCAGTTTAGGCGGAGCCGGGGAGCTGTTTTTT.

V and J are TRBV5-1 and TRBJ2-1; TRBD2 matches at 10 bases. CDR1 is SGHRS and CDR2 is YFSETQ in the germline V gene. The CDR3 consists of 15 residues. V trimming: 2 bases; J trimming: 9 bases; junction bases outside the gene matches: 8. The DNA of the CDR3 is TGCGCCAGCAGCTTTAATCTAGCGGGAGCGGGTGAGCAGTTCTTC. Protein: CASSFNLAGAGEQFF.

The rearrangement links TRBV6-2 or TRBV6-3 to TRBJ2-6; D might be TRBD2 (5 bases). The CDR3 contains 18 residues. Trimming left V 7 bases short and J 0 bases short, with 19 bases between. CDR1 and CDR2 (germline): MNHEY, SVGEGT. CDR3 coding DNA: TGTGCCAGCACCCCTGACGGAGGCCACCACTCTGGGGCCAACGTCCTGACTTTC. Its translation: CASTPDGGHHSGANVLTF.

This chain links TRBV6-1 with TRBJ2-7, with 8 positions matching TRBD1. CDR3 size: 15 residues. After removal of 0 bases from V and 3 bases from J, the junction contained 4 bases not matched to a gene. Germline V CDR1 and CDR2: MNHNS, SASEGT. The DNA for the CDR3 is TGTGCCAGCAGTGAAGCGGTCAGGGGGCTCTACGAGCAGTACTTC. Amino acid sequence: CASSEAVRGLYEQYF.

The V and J genes are TRBV19 and TRBJ2-7; TRBD1 agrees at 7 bases. This CDR3 is 15 amino acids long. Germline trimming cut 1 base from V and 5 bases from J; bases unmatched to any gene: 8. CDR1 is LNHDA, CDR2 SQIVND, per germline (reference sequence). The CDR3 protein is CASSIGGRGSDEQYF. DNA of the CDR3: TGTGCCAGTAGTATAGGGGGCAGGGGGAGTGACGAGCAGTACTTC.

The chain carries TRBV28 and TRBJ2-1, with 11 positions matching TRBD2. J lost 8 bases, V lost 5 bases, and 11 bases had no gene match. CDR1 and CDR2 from the germline V gene are MDHEN and SYDVKM. This CDR3 spans 16 amino acids. For the CDR3, the DNA is TGTGCCAGCAGTAGGGTAGCGGGAGGGGAAAACTATGAGCAGTTCTTC. Its translation is CASSRVAGGENYEQFF.

The J gene is TRBJ1-2, the V gene TRBV9; D not resolved. Germline CDR1 SGDLS, CDR2 YYNGEE. V lost 7 bases to trimming and J lost 4 bases, with 11 bases between them. The CDR3 contains 12 residues. The CDR3 nucleotides read TGTGCCAGCGGTCAATCGGGCTATGGCTACACCTTC. Protein: CASGQSGYGYTF.

This rearrangement joins TRBV27 to TRBJ2-1; 8 bases match TRBD2. The length of the CDR3 is 14 residues. Germline CDR1 is MNHEY and CDR2 is SMNVEV (reference sequence). V lost 2 bases and J lost 3; bases outside the gene matches: 0. This CDR3 reads CASSLAGGYNEQFF. CDR3 nucleotides: TGTGCCAGCAGTTTAGCGGGAGGCTACAATGAGCAGTTCTTC.

V is TRBV9 and J is TRBJ1-1; D is undetermined. CDR1 SGDLS and CDR2 YYNGEE come from the germline V gene. This CDR3 contains 14 residues. The V end lost 4 bases, the J end lost 7 bases, and 17 bases lay between the germline ends. CDR3 coding DNA: TGTGCCAGCAGCCCTGCGGTTACGAACGGTGAAGCTTTCTTT. Residues: CASSPAVTNGEAFF.

The chain uses TRBV27 and TRBJ1-5, with D uncertain. Germline-derived CDR1 and CDR2 are MNHEY and SMNVEV (reference sequence). Trimming shortened V by 1 base and J by 6 bases, and 10 bases separated the two germline ends. The CDR3 covers 14 residues. CDR3 sequence reads: CASSLLVPGQPQHF. In DNA form, the CDR3 reads TGTGCCAGCAGTTTATTAGTCCCAGGTCAGCCCCAGCATTTT.

The chain uses TRBV7-3 and TRBJ2-3, with 9 bases fitting TRBD2. Trimming at V came to 3 bases and at J to 5 bases, leaving 6 bases not matched to a gene. CDR1 is SGHTA, CDR2 FQGTGA, per germline. The CDR3 covers 15 residues. CDR3: CASSFSSGIQDTQYF. The CDR3 region has the DNA TGTGCCAGCAGCTTTTCTAGCGGGATCCAAGATACGCAGTATTTT. Using reference TRBV7-3 and TRBJ2-3 for the parts outside the CDR3, the full variable domain is GAGVSQTPSNKVTEKGKYVELRCDPISGHTALYWYRQSLGQGPEFLIYFQGTGAADDSGLPNDRFFAVRPEGSVSTLKIQRTERGDSAVYLCASSFSSGIQDTQYFGPGTRLTVL.

This rearrangement joins TRBV2 to TRBJ1-2; TRBD1 agrees at 12 bases. V lost 7 bases, J lost 6 bases, and 3 bases stayed unmatched. This CDR3 contains 13 residues. Germline assignment: CDR1 SNHLY and CDR2 FYNNEI. CDR3 region: CASTGTGGHGYTF. The CDR3 DNA sequence: TGTGCCAGCACCGGGACAGGGGGCCATGGCTACACCTTC.

This clone was detected a few times. J is TRBJ1-2 and V is TRBV4-3, with D unresolved. Germline V lookup: CDR1 LGHNA, CDR2 YSLEER. The CDR3 spans 14 residues. V dropped 0 bases and J dropped 6 bases, with 11 bases sitting between them. The CDR3 region has the DNA TGCGCCAGCAGCCAAGATCGTCCGGAGGATGGCTACACCTTC. Protein product: CASSQDRPEDGYTF.

This clone was detected only once. The chain is built from TRBV6-2 or TRBV6-3 and TRBJ2-1, with 8 nucleotides matching TRBD2. V trimming: 2 bases; J trimming: 6 bases; junction bases outside the gene matches: 15. Germline V CDR1 and CDR2: MNHEY, SVGEGT. The CDR3 length is 18 residues. The CDR3 protein is CASSYTPRKSGRFNEQFF. The CDR3 coding sequence is TGTGCCAGCAGTTACACCCCTCGGAAAAGCGGGAGATTCAATGAGCAGTTCTTC.